A single sample is the source of the 6 T cell receptor beta chains below, sequenced in a study of blood T cell repertoires in COVID-19 (TCRdb year 2020). The library was obtained by the immunoSEQ multiplex PCR assay. TCRdb obtained this table from immuneACCESS and retained in-frame rearrangements with V and J assigned. These tables miss some clones; where compared with another copy, unresolved V genes account for less than half of the shortfall, and the remainder is unexplained. In all, the sample holds 120,000 to 150,000 clones, and about 80% of those were seen once. About 3.6% of the sample comes from the top ten. Sequenced sample: peripheral blood. These receptors all stem from a man aged 55 to 70 with acute or convalescent COVID-19.

The chain joins TRBV15 to TRBJ1-4, with D possibly being TRBD1 (5 bases). Germline CDR1 reads LNHNV; CDR2 reads YYDKDF (reference sequence). Trimming pared 7 bases from V and 8 bases from J, leaving 17 bases between. This CDR3 comprises 14 residues. CDR3 bases: TGTGCCACCACGCGGCAGGGTTCAATCGAAAAACTGTTTTTT. The encoded protein is CATTRQGSIEKLFF.

The genes are TRBV27 and TRBJ1-2; 9 bases agree with TRBD1. Per the germline V gene, CDR1 is MNHEY and CDR2 is SMNVEV (reference sequence). The CDR3 is 13 amino acids. V was pared by 5 bases and J by 7 bases, with 5 bases of the junction left unmatched. This chain's CDR3 is CASSAQGAVGYTF. The CDR3 DNA is TGTGCCAGCAGTGCACAGGGGGCAGTTGGCTACACCTTC.

The genes are TRBV25-1 and TRBJ1-6; D gene uncertain. Germline V lookup: CDR1 MGHDK, CDR2 SYGVNS. V lost 3 bases, J lost 8 bases, and 8 bases lay in between. This CDR3 is 13 amino acids long. The CDR3 DNA reads TGTGCCAGCAGTGATGTCGGAGATTCACCCCTCCACTTT. Its translation is CASSDVGDSPLHF.

The chain has TRBV18 and TRBJ2-1; D is perhaps TRBD1 (6 bases). The CDR3 runs to 15 residues. V gave up 0 bases and J gave up 6 bases, with 12 bases separating them. CDR1 is KGHSH, CDR2 LQKENI, per germline. The CDR3 is CASSPPTGKANEQFF. In DNA form, the CDR3 reads TGTGCCAGCTCACCACCTACAGGGAAGGCCAATGAGCAGTTCTTC. Drawing the rest from reference TRBV18 and TRBJ2-1, the complete variable domain is NAGVMQNPRHLVRRRGQEARLRCSPMKGHSHVYWYRQLPEEGLKFMVYLQKENIIDESGMPKERFSAEFPKEGPSILRIQQVVRGDSAAYFCASSPPTGKANEQFFGPGTRLTVL.

This clone was observed once. The rearrangement joins TRBV29-1 to TRBJ1-2, with D tentatively TRBD1 (5 bases). The germline gives CDR1 SQVTM, CDR2 ANQGSEA. V was clipped by 4 bases and J by 2 bases, with 8 bases between them. CDR3 length: 12 residues. The CDR3: CSVVEGNYGYTF. In DNA form, the CDR3 reads TGCAGCGTTGTGGAGGGGAACTATGGCTACACCTTC.

This chain joins TRBV2 and TRBJ1-5, with a weak D call TRBD1 (5 bases). The ends were cut back, 0 bases at V and 4 bases at J, with 10 bases in the middle. This CDR3 is 15 amino acids long. Germline CDR1 reads SNHLY; CDR2 reads FYNNEI. As DNA, the CDR3 is TGTGCCAGCAGTGAAGCGGGGGGGAGGAATCAGCCCCAGCATTTT. It translates to CASSEAGGRNQPQHF.